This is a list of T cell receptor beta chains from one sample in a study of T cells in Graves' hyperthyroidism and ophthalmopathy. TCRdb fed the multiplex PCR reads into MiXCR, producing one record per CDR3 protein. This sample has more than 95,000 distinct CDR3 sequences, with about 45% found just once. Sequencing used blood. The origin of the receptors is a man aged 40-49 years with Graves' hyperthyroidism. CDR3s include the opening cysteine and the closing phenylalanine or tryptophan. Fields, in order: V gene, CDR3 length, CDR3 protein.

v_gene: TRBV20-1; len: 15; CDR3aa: CSAQQGTGLGTEAVF
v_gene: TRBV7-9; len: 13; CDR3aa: CASSSYGEETQYF
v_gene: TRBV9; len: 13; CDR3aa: CASSRAGTDTQYF
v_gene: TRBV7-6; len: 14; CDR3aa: CASSLVAGNTEAFF
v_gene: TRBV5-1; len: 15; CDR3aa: CASSLPTGAGETQYF
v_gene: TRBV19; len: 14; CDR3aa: CAISTRRRTYGHTF
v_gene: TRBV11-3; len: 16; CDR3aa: CASSPRARGKGYEQYF
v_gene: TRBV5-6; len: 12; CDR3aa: CASSLVAHEQFF
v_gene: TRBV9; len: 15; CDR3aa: CASSVEGARADTQYF
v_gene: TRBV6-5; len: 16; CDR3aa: CASTPNQSGGQETQYF
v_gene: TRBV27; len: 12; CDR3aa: CASSERGQPQHF
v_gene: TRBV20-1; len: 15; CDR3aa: CSARDRGGENQPQHF
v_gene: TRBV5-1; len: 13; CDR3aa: CASSGGYFNEQFF
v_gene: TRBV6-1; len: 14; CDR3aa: CASSGIGGAYGYTF
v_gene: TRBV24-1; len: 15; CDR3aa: CASSPRTPAGTEAFF
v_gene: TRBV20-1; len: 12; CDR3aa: CSLTSDGYGYTF
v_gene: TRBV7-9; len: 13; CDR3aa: CASSFGFDTEAFF
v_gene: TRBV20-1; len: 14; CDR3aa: CSALRREGQNEQFF
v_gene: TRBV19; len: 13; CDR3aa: CASPGGRAYERYF
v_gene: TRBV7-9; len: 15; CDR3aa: CASSGRGFGANVLTF
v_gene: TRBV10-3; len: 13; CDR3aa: CAISTSASYEQYF
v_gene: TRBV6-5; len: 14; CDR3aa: CASSYGTANSPLHF
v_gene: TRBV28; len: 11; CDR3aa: CASSLHGEQFF
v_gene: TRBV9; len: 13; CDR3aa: CASSQLQGSEQYF